The 11 T cell receptor beta chains reported below all come from one sample, sequenced in a study of cytomegalovirus exposure and HLA in healthy donors. Both 60 Vbeta primers and 13 Jbeta primers went into the PCR. Sequencing was performed with immunoSEQ multiplex PCR; in TCRdb, only in-frame clones are kept and a portion is missing. The repertoire holds about 160,000 clones, with roughly 80% as singletons. Sequences were obtained from PBMCs. The receptors stem from a man aged 50 to 59 in good health and CMV-seropositive.

The gene calls are TRBV6-9 and TRBJ1-4, with D perhaps matching TRBD1 (6 bases). The CDR3 extends over 15 amino acids. V lost 8 bases and J 7 bases, leaving 20 bases between the germline ends. Germline-derived CDR1 and CDR2 are MNHGY and SVAAGI. Written as DNA, the CDR3 is TGTGCCAGCGGGGAACAGGGAGCGGGGACTGAAAAACTGTTTTTT. Protein sequence: CASGEQGAGTEKLFF.

This clone has a handful of counts. In DNA form, the CDR3 reads TGCGCCAGCAGCTCCTCAGGGGAGGGCTATGGCTACACCTTC. Protein product: CASSSSGEGYGYTF. The V gene is TRBV5-1, the J gene TRBJ1-2; a weak D match, TRBD1 (6 bases). With 3 bases removed from V and 4 bases from J, the gap between germline ends came to 13 bases. The V gene's germline CDR1 is SGHRS and CDR2 YFSETQ. The CDR3 has 14 residues.

The genes are TRBV5-1 and TRBJ2-1; 9 positions agree with TRBD2. V gave up 5 bases and J gave up 2 bases; unmatched junction bases: 8. The germline V gene has CDR1 SGHRS and CDR2 YFSETQ. The CDR3 has 16 residues. CDR3 DNA sequence: TGCGCCAGCAGTCTTATAGCGGGAGTCCCCTACAATGAGCAGTTCTTC. It yields the protein CASSLIAGVPYNEQFF.

The chain has TRBV28 and TRBJ2-3; D is undetermined. Germline-derived CDR1 and CDR2 are MDHEN and SYDVKM. The CDR3 spans 11 residues. The germline V and J ends were trimmed by 5 bases and 5 bases, with 5 bases remaining between them. CDR3 loop: CASSQIDTQYF. The CDR3 DNA follows: TGTGCCAGCAGTCAAATAGATACGCAGTATTTT.

The chain combines TRBV30 with TRBJ2-1, with D tentatively TRBD1 (5 bases). CDR1 and CDR2 (germline): GTSNPN, SVGIG (reference sequence). V lost 3 bases and J lost 4, with 10 bases in between. CDR3 length: 13 amino acids. DNA for the CDR3: TGTGCCTGGAGGTCAGGGTCATACAATGAGCAGTTCTTC. This sequence encodes CAWRSGSYNEQFF.

The rearrangement links TRBV6-5 to TRBJ2-7, with TRBD1 identical over 9 bases. The CDR3 has 15 residues. Germline V gene lookup returns CDR1 MNHEY and CDR2 SVGAGI. Trimming cost V 0 bases and J 4 bases; bases outside gene matches: 4. The CDR3 DNA is TGTGCCAGCAGTTACTCGACGGGGACAGGGTACGAGCAGTACTTC. This sequence encodes CASSYSTGTGYEQYF.

This chain links TRBV5-5 with TRBJ2-7, with 10 bases identical to TRBD1. The germline CDR1 and CDR2 sequences are SGHKS and YYEKEE (reference sequence). V lost 4 bases and J lost 4; bases outside the gene matches: 14. The CDR3 contains 17 residues. The CDR3 loop is CASSTGTGVGGKYEQYF. CDR3 nucleotide sequence: TGTGCCAGCAGCACCGGGACAGGGGTCGGCGGGAAGTACGAGCAGTACTTC.

The chain has TRBV28 and TRBJ2-7; 9 bases match TRBD1. CDR1 and CDR2 (germline): MDHEN, SYDVKM. The CDR3 sequence is 15 residues long. V lost 5 bases, J lost 3 bases, and 8 bases stayed unmatched. The CDR3 DNA follows: TGTGCCAGCAGTGGACGGGACAGGGCCAACTACGAGCAGTACTTC. It translates to CASSGRDRANYEQYF.

The chain is built from TRBV5-6 and TRBJ1-1; D is ambiguous. This CDR3 is 13 amino acids long. CDR1 is SGHDT and CDR2 is YYEEEE in the germline V gene. V was pared by 2 bases and J by 0 bases, with 5 bases between. Here the CDR3 reads CASSLTVNTEAFF. In DNA, the CDR3 is TGTGCCAGCAGCTTAACAGTGAACACTGAAGCTTTCTTT.

The J gene is TRBJ2-5, the V gene TRBV5-1, with 10 bases aligning to TRBD2. Germline loops: CDR1 SGHRS, CDR2 YFSETQ. Germline trimming cut 4 bases from V and 3 bases from J; bases unmatched to any gene: 6. This CDR3 spans 15 amino acids. In DNA form, the CDR3 reads TGCGCCAGCAGCGCGGGACTAGCGAGGGAAGAGACCCAGTACTTC. It specifies CASSAGLAREETQYF.

This clone was seen a single time. A read error may account for a junction end that differs from germline. J is TRBJ2-6 and V is TRBV5-3; tentative D call: TRBD1 (5 bases). TRBV5-3 is marked as an open reading frame, function uncertain. The CDR3 length is 19 residues. CDR3 bases: TGTGCCAGAAGCCCCTCCCGAATTCAACTTCCGGGTGGGGCCAACGGCCTGACTTTC. Its translation is CARSPSRIQLPGGANGLTF.